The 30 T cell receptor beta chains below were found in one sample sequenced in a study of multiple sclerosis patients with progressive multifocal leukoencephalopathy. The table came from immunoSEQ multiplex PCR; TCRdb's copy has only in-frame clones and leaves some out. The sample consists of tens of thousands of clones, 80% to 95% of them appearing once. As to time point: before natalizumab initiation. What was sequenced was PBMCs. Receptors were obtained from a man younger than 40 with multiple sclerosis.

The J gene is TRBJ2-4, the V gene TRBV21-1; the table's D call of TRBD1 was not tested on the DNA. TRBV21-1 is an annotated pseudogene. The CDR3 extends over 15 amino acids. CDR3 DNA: TGTGCCAGCAGCAACACCGGGACAGACAAAAACATTCAGTACTTC. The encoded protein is CASSNTGTDKNIQYF.

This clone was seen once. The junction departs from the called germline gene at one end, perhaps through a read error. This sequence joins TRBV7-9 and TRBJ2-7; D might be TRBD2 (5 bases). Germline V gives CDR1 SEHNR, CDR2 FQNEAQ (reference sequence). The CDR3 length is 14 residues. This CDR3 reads CAGSPRTGTYEQYF. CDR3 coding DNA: TGTGCCGGCAGCCCCAGGACGGGGACCTACGAGCAGTACTTC.

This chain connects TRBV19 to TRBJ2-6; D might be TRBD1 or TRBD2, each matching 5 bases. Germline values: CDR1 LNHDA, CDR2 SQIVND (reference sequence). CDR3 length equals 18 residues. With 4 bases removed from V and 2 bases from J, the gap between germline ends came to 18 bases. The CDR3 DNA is TGTGCCAGTAGTAAGGATACGAGAGGGGTTGCTGGGGCCAACGTCCTGACTTTC. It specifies CASSKDTRGVAGANVLTF.

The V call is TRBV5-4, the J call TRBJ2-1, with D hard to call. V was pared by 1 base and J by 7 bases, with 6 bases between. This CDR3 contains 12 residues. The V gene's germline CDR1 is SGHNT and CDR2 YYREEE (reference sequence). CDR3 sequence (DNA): TGTGCCAGCAGCTTGCCGCGTAATGAGCAGTTCTTC. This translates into CASSLPRNEQFF.

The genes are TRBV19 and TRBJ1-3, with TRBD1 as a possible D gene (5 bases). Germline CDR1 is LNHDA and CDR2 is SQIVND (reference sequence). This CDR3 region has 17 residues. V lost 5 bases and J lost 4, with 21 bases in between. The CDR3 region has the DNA TGTGCCAGTAGTCACGACCTCGGGGCGCCGGGAGGAAACACCATATATTTT. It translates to CASSHDLGAPGGNTIYF. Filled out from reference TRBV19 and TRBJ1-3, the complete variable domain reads DGGITQSPKYLFRKEGQNVTLSCEQNLNHDAMYWYRQDPGQGLRLIYYSQIVNDFQKGDIAEGYSVSREKKESFPLTVTSAQKNPTAFYLCASSHDLGAPGGNTIYFGEGSWLTVV.

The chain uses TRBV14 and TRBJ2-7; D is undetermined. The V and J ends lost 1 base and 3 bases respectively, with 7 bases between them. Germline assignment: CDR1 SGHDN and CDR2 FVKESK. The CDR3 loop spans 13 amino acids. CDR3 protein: CASSQGNNYEQYV. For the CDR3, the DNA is TGTGCCAGCAGCCAAGGGAATAACTACGAGCAGTACGTC.

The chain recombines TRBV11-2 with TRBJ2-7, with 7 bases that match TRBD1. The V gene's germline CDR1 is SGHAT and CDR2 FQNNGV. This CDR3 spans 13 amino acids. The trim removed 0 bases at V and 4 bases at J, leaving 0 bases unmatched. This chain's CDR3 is CASSLDRGYEQYV. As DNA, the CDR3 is TGTGCCAGCAGCTTAGACAGGGGGTACGAGCAGTACGTC.

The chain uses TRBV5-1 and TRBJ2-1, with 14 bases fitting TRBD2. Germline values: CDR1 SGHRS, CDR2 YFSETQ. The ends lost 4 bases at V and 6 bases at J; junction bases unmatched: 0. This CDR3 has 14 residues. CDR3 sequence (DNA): TGCGCCAGCAGCGGGACTAGCGGGAGCAATGAGCAGTTCTTC. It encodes CASSGTSGSNEQFF.

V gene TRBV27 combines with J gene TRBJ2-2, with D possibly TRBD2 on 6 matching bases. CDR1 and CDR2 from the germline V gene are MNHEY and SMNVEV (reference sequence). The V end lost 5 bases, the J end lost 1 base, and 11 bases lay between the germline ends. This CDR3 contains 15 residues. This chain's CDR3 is CASSITSRNTGELFF. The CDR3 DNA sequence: TGTGCCAGCAGTATTACTAGCCGGAACACCGGGGAGCTGTTTTTT.

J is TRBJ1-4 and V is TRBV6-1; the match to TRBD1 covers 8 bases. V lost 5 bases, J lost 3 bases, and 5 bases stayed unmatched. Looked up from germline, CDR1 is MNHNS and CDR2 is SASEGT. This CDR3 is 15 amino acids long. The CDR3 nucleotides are TGTGCCAGCAGTACTCAGGGGGCGTCTAATGAAAAACTGTTTTTT. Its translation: CASSTQGASNEKLFF.

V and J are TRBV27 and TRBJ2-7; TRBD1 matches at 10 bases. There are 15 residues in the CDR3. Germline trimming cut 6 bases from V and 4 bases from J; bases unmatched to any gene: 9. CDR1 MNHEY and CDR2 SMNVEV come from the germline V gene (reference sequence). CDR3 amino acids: CASRQTGGLVYEQYV. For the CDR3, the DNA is TGTGCCAGCAGACAGACAGGGGGCTTAGTTTACGAGCAGTACGTC.

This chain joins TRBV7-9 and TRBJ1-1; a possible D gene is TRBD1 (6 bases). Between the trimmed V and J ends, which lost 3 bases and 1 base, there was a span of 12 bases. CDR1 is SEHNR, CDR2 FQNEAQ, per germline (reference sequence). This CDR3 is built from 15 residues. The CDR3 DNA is TGTGCCAGCAGCTTTTACGGGACACGGAACACTGAAGCTTTCTTT. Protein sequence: CASSFYGTRNTEAFF.

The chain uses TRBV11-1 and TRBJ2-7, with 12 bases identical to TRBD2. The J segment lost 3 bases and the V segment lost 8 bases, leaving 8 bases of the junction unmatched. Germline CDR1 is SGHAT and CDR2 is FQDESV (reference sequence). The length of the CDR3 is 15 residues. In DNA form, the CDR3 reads TGTGCCAGCTCCGGGGCGACTAGCGGGAGCTACGAGCAGTACTTC. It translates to CASSGATSGSYEQYF.

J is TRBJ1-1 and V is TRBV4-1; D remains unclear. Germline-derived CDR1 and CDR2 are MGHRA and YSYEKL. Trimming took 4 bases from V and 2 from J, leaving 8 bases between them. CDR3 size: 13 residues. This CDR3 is CASSPGLNTEAFF. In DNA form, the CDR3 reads TGCGCCAGCAGCCCAGGACTAAACACTGAAGCTTTCTTT.

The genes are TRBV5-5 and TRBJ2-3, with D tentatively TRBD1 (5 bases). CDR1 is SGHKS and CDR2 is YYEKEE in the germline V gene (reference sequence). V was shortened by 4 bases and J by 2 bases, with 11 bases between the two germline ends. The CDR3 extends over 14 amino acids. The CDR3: CASSTRALTDTQYF. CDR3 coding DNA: TGTGCCAGCAGCACCAGGGCACTCACAGATACGCAGTATTTT.

CDR3 nucleotide sequence: TGTGCCAGCAGTTACTCGAGGCCGTCCGAGCAGTACTTC. Translated, it gives CASSYSRPSEQYF. The chain is built from TRBV6-5 and TRBJ2-7; D is unclear. Trimming stripped 0 bases from V and 6 bases from J, with 9 bases between. This CDR3 comprises 13 residues. The germline CDR1 and CDR2 sequences are MNHEY and SVGAGI.

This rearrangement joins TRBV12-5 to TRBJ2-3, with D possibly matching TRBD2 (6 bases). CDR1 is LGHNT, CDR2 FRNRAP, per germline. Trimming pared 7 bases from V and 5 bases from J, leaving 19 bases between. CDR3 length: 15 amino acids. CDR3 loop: CASVVPGVAGDTQYF. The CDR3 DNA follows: TGTGCTAGTGTTGTGCCGGGAGTAGCTGGAGATACGCAGTATTTT.

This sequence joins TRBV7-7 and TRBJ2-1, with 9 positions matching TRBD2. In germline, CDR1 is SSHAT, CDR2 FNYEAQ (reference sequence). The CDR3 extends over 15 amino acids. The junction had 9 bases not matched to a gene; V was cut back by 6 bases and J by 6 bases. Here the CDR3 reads CASSARAGGGNEQFF. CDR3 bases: TGTGCCAGCAGTGCCAGAGCGGGAGGCGGCAATGAGCAGTTCTTC.

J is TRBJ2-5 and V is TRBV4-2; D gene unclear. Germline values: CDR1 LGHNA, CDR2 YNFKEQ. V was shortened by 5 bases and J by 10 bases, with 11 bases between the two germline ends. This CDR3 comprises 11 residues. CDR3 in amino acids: CASSLGSRQYF. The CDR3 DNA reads TGTGCCAGCAGCTTAGGGTCTCGCCAGTACTTC.

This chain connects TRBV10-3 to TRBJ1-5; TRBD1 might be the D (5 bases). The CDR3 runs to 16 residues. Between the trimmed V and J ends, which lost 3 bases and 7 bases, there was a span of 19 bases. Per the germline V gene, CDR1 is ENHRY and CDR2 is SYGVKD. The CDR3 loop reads CAISDPARDPPQPQHF. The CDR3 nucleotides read TGTGCCATCAGTGACCCCGCCAGGGACCCTCCCCAGCCCCAGCATTTT.

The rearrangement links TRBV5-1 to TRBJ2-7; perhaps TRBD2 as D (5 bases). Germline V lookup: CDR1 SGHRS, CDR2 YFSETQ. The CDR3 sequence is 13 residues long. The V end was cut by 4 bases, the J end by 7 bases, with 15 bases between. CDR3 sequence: CASSRGGWEEQYF. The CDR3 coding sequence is TGCGCCAGCAGCCGAGGAGGATGGGAGGAGCAGTACTTC. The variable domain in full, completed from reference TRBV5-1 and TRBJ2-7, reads KAGVTQTPRYLIKTRGQQVTLSCSPISGHRSVSWYQQTPGQGLQFLFEYFSETQRNKGNFPGRFSGRQFSNSRSEMNVSTLELGDSALYLCASSRGGWEEQYFGPGTRLTVT.

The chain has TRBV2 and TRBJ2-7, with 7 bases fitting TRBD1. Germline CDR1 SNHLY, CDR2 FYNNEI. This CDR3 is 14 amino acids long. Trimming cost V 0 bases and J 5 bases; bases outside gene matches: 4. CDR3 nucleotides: TGTGCCAGCAGTGAAGCAAAGACAGGGCACGAGCAGTACTTC. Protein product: CASSEAKTGHEQYF.

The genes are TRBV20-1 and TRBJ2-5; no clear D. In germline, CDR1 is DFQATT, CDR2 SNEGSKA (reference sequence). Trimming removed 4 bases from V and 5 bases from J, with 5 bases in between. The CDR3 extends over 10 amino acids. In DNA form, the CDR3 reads TGCAGTGCTATGGAGGAGACCCAGTACTTC. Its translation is CSAMEETQYF.

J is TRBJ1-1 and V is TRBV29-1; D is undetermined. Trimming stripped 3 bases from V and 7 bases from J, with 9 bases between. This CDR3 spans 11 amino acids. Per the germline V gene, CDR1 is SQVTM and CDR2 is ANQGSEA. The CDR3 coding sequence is TGCAGCGTTGAGGAAGGACTTGAAGCTTTCTTT. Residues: CSVEEGLEAFF.

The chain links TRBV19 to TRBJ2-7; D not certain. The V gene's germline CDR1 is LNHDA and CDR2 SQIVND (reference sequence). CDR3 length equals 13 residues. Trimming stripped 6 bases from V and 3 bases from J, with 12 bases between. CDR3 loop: CASSPGLYYEQYF. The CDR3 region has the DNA TGTGCCAGTAGCCCGGGTCTGTACTACGAGCAGTACTTC.

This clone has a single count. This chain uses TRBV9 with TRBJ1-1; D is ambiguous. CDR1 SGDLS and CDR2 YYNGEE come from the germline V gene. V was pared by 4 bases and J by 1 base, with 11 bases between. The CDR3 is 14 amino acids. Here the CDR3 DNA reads TGTGCCAGCAGCCCCCCTGTCGGGAACACTGAAGCTTTCTTT. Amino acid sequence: CASSPPVGNTEAFF.

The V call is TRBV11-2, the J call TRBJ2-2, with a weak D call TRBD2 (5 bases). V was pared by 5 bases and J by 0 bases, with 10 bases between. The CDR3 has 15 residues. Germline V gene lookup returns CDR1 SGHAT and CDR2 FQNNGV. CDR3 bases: TGTGCCAGCAGCCTGTCCGGGACGAACACCGGGGAGCTGTTTTTT. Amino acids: CASSLSGTNTGELFF.

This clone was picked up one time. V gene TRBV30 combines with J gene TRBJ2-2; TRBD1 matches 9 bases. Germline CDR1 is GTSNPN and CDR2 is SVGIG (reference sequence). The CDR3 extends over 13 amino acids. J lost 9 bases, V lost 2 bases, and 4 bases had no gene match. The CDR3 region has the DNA TGTGCCTGGAGTACAGGGGGCGACCGGGAGCTGTTTTTT. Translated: CAWSTGGDRELFF.

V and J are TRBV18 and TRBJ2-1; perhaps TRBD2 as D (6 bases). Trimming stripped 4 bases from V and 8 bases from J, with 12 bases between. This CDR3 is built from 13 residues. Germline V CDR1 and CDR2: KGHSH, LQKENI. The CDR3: CASSHRRDDEQFF. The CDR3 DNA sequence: TGTGCCAGCTCACACAGGCGGGATGATGAGCAGTTCTTC.

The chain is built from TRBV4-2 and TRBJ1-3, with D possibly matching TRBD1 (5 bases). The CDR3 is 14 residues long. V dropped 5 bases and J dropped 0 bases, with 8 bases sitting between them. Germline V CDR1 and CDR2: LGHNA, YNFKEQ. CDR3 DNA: TGTGCCAGCAGCGGAGACAGCTCTGGAAACACCATATATTTT. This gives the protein CASSGDSSGNTIYF.